Presented here are 32 T cell receptor beta chains from one specimen sequenced in a study of memory CD4+ T cells and cytomegalovirus serostatus. Sequencing was performed with immunoSEQ multiplex PCR; in TCRdb, only in-frame clones are kept and a portion is missing. The sample lists approximately 50,000 clones, around 80% seen once, with 0.67% in the top ten. Single viable CD3+CD4+CD8-CD45RO+ cells were sorted as the memory CD4+ T cells. Sequenced sample: memory CD4+ T cells from blood. These receptors came from an adult in good health and CMV-seronegative.

The chain links TRBV6-1 to TRBJ2-2; TRBD1 agrees at 9 bases. CDR3 size: 14 residues. The germline V gene encodes CDR1 MNHNS and CDR2 SASEGT. V lost 6 bases and J lost 4; bases outside the gene matches: 3. CDR3 amino acids: CASRGQGSTGELFF. DNA for the CDR3: TGTGCCAGCAGGGGACAGGGTAGCACCGGGGAGCTGTTTTTT.

The V gene is TRBV2, the J gene TRBJ2-7; 13 nucleotides agree with TRBD2. V dropped 3 bases and J dropped 11; count of bases not matched to a gene: 10. CDR1 and CDR2 from the germline V gene are SNHLY and FYNNEI. The CDR3 extends over 15 amino acids. The CDR3 sequence is CASSDGLAGAPPEYF. The DNA of the CDR3 is TGTGCCAGCAGTGACGGACTAGCGGGAGCCCCACCGGAGTACTTC. Variable domain in full (rest from reference TRBV2 and TRBJ2-7): EPEVTQTPSHQVTQMGQEVILRCVPISNHLYFYWYRQILGQKVEFLVSFYNNEISEKSEIFDDQFSVERPDGSNFTLKIRSTKLEDSAMYFCASSDGLAGAPPEYFGPGTRLTVT.

The chain has TRBV6-1 and TRBJ1-5; 9 nucleotides match TRBD1. J lost 6 bases, V lost 11 bases, and 8 bases had no gene match. Germline CDR1 MNHNS, CDR2 SASEGT. The CDR3 totals 13 residues. CDR3 sequence reads: CAGSGTGSQPQHF. The CDR3 DNA follows: TGTGCCGGATCCGGGACAGGGTCTCAGCCCCAGCATTTT.

The chain's CDR3 is CASSEASRTGSLFF. The CDR3 DNA reads TGTGCCAGCAGTGAAGCGAGTAGGACAGGGTCTCTGTTCTTC. The chain employs TRBV2 and TRBJ2-1; 8 nucleotides agree with TRBD1. Trimming took 0 bases from V and 15 from J; bases not matched to a gene: 10. The CDR3 has 14 amino acids. Germline V gene sequence: CDR1 SNHLY, CDR2 FYNNEI.

The rearrangement links TRBV6-1 to TRBJ1-2; D gene uncertain. Per germline, CDR1 MNHNS and CDR2 SASEGT. V was pared by 3 bases and J by 4 bases, with 0 bases between. The CDR3 loop spans 10 amino acids. The CDR3 loop is CASSDYGYTF. The CDR3 coding sequence is TGTGCCAGCAGTGACTATGGCTACACCTTC.

V is TRBV10-3 and J is TRBJ2-7, with D perhaps being TRBD1 or TRBD2 (5 bases each). Trimming took off 6 bases at V and 5 bases at J, with 23 bases between the two ends. The germline V gene has CDR1 ENHRY and CDR2 SYGVKD. The CDR3 runs to 16 residues. CDR3 sequence reads: CAIREGPRLNGDEQYF. Here the CDR3 DNA reads TGTGCCATCAGAGAGGGACCTAGATTGAACGGGGACGAGCAGTACTTC.

This chain connects TRBV14 to TRBJ1-1; 12 nucleotides align to TRBD1. Germline assignment: CDR1 SGHDN and CDR2 FVKESK. Trimming removed 1 base from V and 4 bases from J; junction bases left unmatched: 4. The CDR3 runs 16 residues. CDR3 coding DNA: TGTGCCAGCAGCCAAGTCGGGACAGGGGGCCGCACTGAAGCTTTCTTT. This sequence encodes CASSQVGTGGRTEAFF.

This sequence joins TRBV19 and TRBJ2-1, with 7 bases that match TRBD1. Germline CDR1 and CDR2: LNHDA and SQIVND (reference sequence). This CDR3 has 15 residues. Unmatched junction bases numbered 5, after V lost 6 bases and J lost 0 bases. Here the CDR3 DNA reads TGTGCCAGTAGGGTCCGGGACAGCTCCTACAATGAGCAGTTCTTC. The encoded protein is CASRVRDSSYNEQFF.

The CDR3 region is CASSQEARLKETQYF. The CDR3 DNA reads as TGTGCCAGCAGCCAAGAGGCCAGGTTGAAAGAGACCCAGTACTTC. The chain recombines TRBV4-2 with TRBJ2-5; D unclear. The CDR3 loop spans 15 amino acids. The V and J ends lost 0 bases and 3 bases respectively, with 11 bases between them. Germline CDR1 is LGHNA and CDR2 is YNFKEQ.

The chain carries TRBV28 and TRBJ2-5, with 10 bases that match TRBD1. In germline, CDR1 is MDHEN, CDR2 SYDVKM. The CDR3 covers 14 residues. The trim removed 6 bases at V and 2 bases at J, leaving 3 bases unmatched. CDR3 bases: TGTGCCAGCAGCGACAGGGGGCGACAAGAGACCCAGTACTTC. Amino acid sequence: CASSDRGRQETQYF.

V gene TRBV5-5 combines with J gene TRBJ1-4; no clear D. Between the trimmed V and J ends, which lost 0 bases and 6 bases, there was a span of 12 bases. The CDR3 length is 15 residues. CDR1 and CDR2 from the germline V gene are SGHKS and YYEKEE (reference sequence). The CDR3 loop reads CASSLVGSYDEKLFF. For the CDR3, the DNA is TGTGCCAGCAGCTTGGTGGGCTCCTATGATGAAAAACTGTTTTTT.

The chain uses TRBV19 and TRBJ2-3, with TRBD2 identical over 10 bases. Per germline, CDR1 LNHDA and CDR2 SQIVND (reference sequence). V lost 3 bases to trimming and J lost 9 bases; unmatched junction nucleotides: 6. The CDR3 extends over 14 amino acids. CDR3 loop: CASSILAGEGTQYF. CDR3 DNA sequence: TGTGCCAGTAGTATTCTAGCGGGAGAAGGGACGCAGTATTTT.

V is TRBV11-2 and J is TRBJ2-3; TRBD2 aligns across 10 bases. Trimming cost V 3 bases and J 6 bases; bases outside gene matches: 9. The CDR3 extends over 16 amino acids. Germline CDR1 SGHAT, CDR2 FQNNGV. DNA for the CDR3: TGTGCCAGCAGCTTCCGGGCTAGCGGGAGTGGTGATACGCAGTATTTT. This gives the protein CASSFRASGSGDTQYF.

This chain connects TRBV10-1 to TRBJ2-2; tentatively, D is TRBD2 (5 bases). Germline CDR1 and CDR2: WNHNN and SYGVQD (reference sequence). The V gene lost 0 bases and the J gene lost 5 bases, with 10 bases spanning the gap. The CDR3 sequence is 15 residues long. This chain's CDR3 is CASSESGKRTGELFF. The CDR3 bases are TGCGCCAGCAGTGAGTCCGGGAAACGGACCGGGGAGCTGTTTTTT.

This chain's CDR3 is CSAEVFGANVLTF. As DNA, the CDR3 is TGCAGCGCTGAGGTCTTTGGGGCCAACGTCCTGACTTTC. The chain joins TRBV29-1 to TRBJ2-6; no clear D gene. There are 13 residues in the CDR3. CDR1 is SQVTM, CDR2 ANQGSEA, per germline. Trimming left V 7 bases short and J 3 bases short, with 10 bases between.

J is TRBJ2-1 and V is TRBV5-1; 8 bases agree with TRBD2. The CDR3 spans 15 residues. V was clipped by 3 bases and J by 7 bases; unmatched bases: 9. Per germline, CDR1 SGHRS and CDR2 YFSETQ. For the CDR3, the DNA is TGCGCCAGCAGCTCTAGCGGGTGGAGCCTAAATGAGCAGTTCTTC. Translating it yields CASSSSGWSLNEQFF.

This clone appeared once. The chain links TRBV4-2 to TRBJ1-2; 7 nucleotides align to TRBD1. This CDR3 is built from 14 residues. Per germline, CDR1 LGHNA and CDR2 YNFKEQ. V was pared by 1 base and J by 4 bases, with 3 bases of the junction left unmatched. The CDR3 DNA reads TGTGCCAGCAGCCAAGGACAGGGACGCTATGGCTACACCTTC. It specifies CASSQGQGRYGYTF.

The count of this clone is one. The gene calls are TRBV18 and TRBJ2-1; TRBD2 matches at 9 bases. Looked up from germline, CDR1 is KGHSH and CDR2 is LQKENI. This CDR3 contains 16 residues. J gave up 2 bases and V 4 bases, and 6 bases lay outside the gene matches. CDR3 DNA: TGTGCCAGCTCACGGTCACCTAGCGGGACCTACAATGAGCAGTTCTTC. Translated: CASSRSPSGTYNEQFF.

The chain combines TRBV9 with TRBJ2-5; 14 positions match TRBD2. The CDR3 is 15 amino acids. Losses at the gene ends were 2 bases for V and 5 bases for J; bases not matched to a gene: 2. CDR1 and CDR2 (germline): SGDLS, YYNGEE. The CDR3 is CASSVGLAGEETQYF. The CDR3 region has the DNA TGTGCCAGCAGCGTGGGACTAGCGGGAGAGGAGACCCAGTACTTC.

This rearrangement joins TRBV5-1 to TRBJ2-3, with TRBD2 identical over 15 bases. The V gene's germline CDR1 is SGHRS and CDR2 YFSETQ. The CDR3 length is 17 residues. The V and J ends lost 0 bases and 3 bases, in that order; junction bases with no gene match: 2. The CDR3 loop reads CASSLGGLAGGTDTQYF. In DNA, the CDR3 is TGCGCCAGCAGCTTGGGGGGACTAGCGGGAGGAACAGATACGCAGTATTTT.

The chain has TRBV7-8 and TRBJ2-7, with 8 nucleotides matching TRBD1. V trimming: 5 bases; J trimming: 6 bases; junction bases outside the gene matches: 9. This CDR3 region has 14 residues. Germline V CDR1 and CDR2: SGHVS, FQNEAQ. CDR3: CASSLGTGRAEQYF. Here the CDR3 DNA reads TGTGCCAGCAGCCTGGGGACAGGACGCGCCGAGCAGTACTTC.

This chain links TRBV28 with TRBJ2-3; D is undetermined. This CDR3 region has 12 residues. The V end was cut by 8 bases, the J end by 0 bases, with 6 bases between. CDR1 and CDR2 (germline): MDHEN, SYDVKM. CDR3 loop: CASVESTDTQYF. CDR3 bases: TGTGCCAGCGTCGAGAGCACAGATACGCAGTATTTT.

This rearrangement joins TRBV18 to TRBJ1-1; D perhaps matches TRBD1 (5 bases). The CDR3 sequence is 15 residues long. V was trimmed by 7 bases and J by 3 bases, leaving 18 bases between them. The germline V gene has CDR1 KGHSH and CDR2 LQKENI. The CDR3 loop is CASFRTGLGDTEAFF. CDR3 bases: TGTGCCAGCTTTCGGACGGGTTTGGGGGACACTGAAGCTTTCTTT.

The V and J genes are TRBV5-5 and TRBJ2-2, with no clear D. The CDR3 extends over 15 amino acids. Per the germline V gene, CDR1 is SGHKS and CDR2 is YYEKEE (reference sequence). Trimming took off 0 bases at V and 3 bases at J, with 9 bases between the two ends. The CDR3 DNA reads TGTGCCAGCAGCTTGGGCGCGTCCCACACCGGGGAGCTGTTTTTT. As protein: CASSLGASHTGELFF. Variable domain in full (rest from reference TRBV5-5 and TRBJ2-2): DAGVTQSPTHLIKTRGQQVTLRCSPISGHKSVSWYQQVLGQGPQFIFQYYEKEERGRGNFPDRFSARQFPNYSSELNVNALLLGDSALYLCASSLGASHTGELFFGEGSRLTVL.

The V and J genes are TRBV7-3 and TRBJ2-2; 7 bases line up with TRBD2. The CDR3 has 18 residues. V dropped 0 bases and J dropped 2; count of bases not matched to a gene: 9. The germline CDR1 and CDR2 sequences are SGHTA and FQGTGA. The CDR3, as DNA: TGTGCCAGCAGCTTAACCCCAAGCGGGGCGGGAAACACCGGGGAGCTGTTTTTT. Its protein is CASSLTPSGAGNTGELFF.

This rearrangement joins TRBV25-1 to TRBJ2-5; possible D gene TRBD1, 6 bases. Looked up from germline, CDR1 is MGHDK and CDR2 is SYGVNS. Trimming took off 2 bases at V and 2 bases at J, with 15 bases between the two ends. The CDR3 is 16 amino acids. DNA for the CDR3: TGTGCCAGCAGTGAAGGGGTGACAGGACGACAAGAGACCCAGTACTTC. The encoded protein is CASSEGVTGRQETQYF.

V and J are TRBV11-2 and TRBJ2-2; 8 bases align to TRBD2. The CDR3 totals 15 residues. CDR1 and CDR2 (germline): SGHAT, FQNNGV. With 2 bases clipped from V and 5 bases from J, the junction kept 4 bases outside the gene matches. This CDR3 reads CASSLPSGRTGELFF. Here the CDR3 DNA reads TGTGCCAGCAGCTTACCTAGCGGGCGAACCGGGGAGCTGTTTTTT.

The chain couples TRBV6-5 to TRBJ2-5, with a weak D call TRBD1 (7 bases). The CDR3 covers 16 residues. V was pared by 2 bases and J by 5 bases, with 18 bases between. The germline gives CDR1 MNHEY, CDR2 SVGAGI. The CDR3 region has the DNA TGTGCCAGCAGTTACCAACAGGGGTTTGGAGGGGAGACCCAGTACTTC. Translation gives CASSYQQGFGGETQYF.

This clone occurred once. The chain recombines TRBV6-1 with TRBJ1-5, with D unresolved. CDR3 length: 15 residues. Germline CDR1 reads MNHNS; CDR2 reads SASEGT. Trimming left V 0 bases short and J 2 bases short, with 8 bases between. CDR3 residues: CASSEAFWRNQPQHF. For the CDR3, the DNA is TGTGCCAGCAGTGAAGCATTCTGGCGCAATCAGCCCCAGCATTTT.

The rearrangement uses TRBV2 and TRBJ2-1, with D perhaps TRBD2 (5 bases). CDR3 size: 15 residues. The germline V and J ends were trimmed by 3 bases and 0 bases, with 9 bases remaining between them. Germline-derived CDR1 and CDR2 are SNHLY and FYNNEI. The CDR3 is CASSEGAHSYNEQFF. The CDR3 coding sequence is TGTGCCAGCAGTGAGGGAGCCCACTCCTACAATGAGCAGTTCTTC. The full variable domain, its missing parts supplied by reference TRBV2 and TRBJ2-1, is EPEVTQTPSHQVTQMGQEVILRCVPISNHLYFYWYRQILGQKVEFLVSFYNNEISEKSEIFDDQFSVERPDGSNFTLKIRSTKLEDSAMYFCASSEGAHSYNEQFFGPGTRLTVL.

The chain joins TRBV28 to TRBJ2-7, with 11 nucleotides matching TRBD1. The CDR3 length is 20 residues. V was clipped by 5 bases and J by 2 bases; unmatched bases: 20. Per the germline V gene, CDR1 is MDHEN and CDR2 is SYDVKM. The CDR3 spells CASSAFRDRGAINKTYEQYF. DNA of the CDR3: TGTGCCAGCAGTGCTTTCCGGGACAGGGGGGCCATAAATAAAACCTACGAGCAGTACTTC.

The chain uses TRBV11-2 and TRBJ2-2, with a tentative D call TRBD1 (8 bases). V was shortened by 3 bases and J by 7 bases, with 21 bases between the two germline ends. This CDR3 comprises 17 residues. Germline loops: CDR1 SGHAT, CDR2 FQNNGV. The CDR3 nucleotides read TGTGCCAGCAGCTTGGGGAGGGCAGGGGGCTCCAGCGGGGAGCTGTTTTTT. Its translation: CASSLGRAGGSSGELFF.